The 2 T cell receptor beta chains in this list originate from one sample, sequenced in a study of regulatory T cells in long-lasting Graves disease. Construction of the TCR beta libraries employed iRepertoire HTBI primers in conjunction with Arm-PCR of CDR3 regions. TCRdb reanalysed the multiplex PCR reads using MiXCR and keeps one entry per CDR3 protein. The table shows 360,000 or so distinct CDR3 sequences, with roughly 16% occurring only once. Documented time point: newly diagnosed GD, antithyroid drugs for less than 3 months. PBMC-derived RNA was used for the TCR library. These same records also appear under a second study, on T cells in Graves' hyperthyroidism and ophthalmopathy.

Sequenced here: peripheral blood mononuclear cells (PBMCs), sampled at new diagnosis, from a patient treated with antithyroid drugs. The receptors stem from a young woman with Graves disease.

This clonotype occurred many times. The V and J genes are TRBV11-2 and TRBJ1-1; 8 positions agree with TRBD1. CDR1 is SGHAT and CDR2 is FQNNGV in the germline V gene. V shed 6 bases, J shed 0 bases, and the junction held 6 bases outside the gene matches. The length of the CDR3 is 15 residues. The CDR3 DNA is TGTGCCAGCAGGCGGACAGGGAAAATGAACACTGAAGCTTTCTTT. It yields the protein CASRRTGKMNTEAFF.

This clonotype was counted a few times. V and J are TRBV11-2 and TRBJ1-6, with 7 bases fitting TRBD1. CDR3 length: 18 amino acids. The V segment lost 2 bases and the J segment 9 bases; nucleotides outside the gene matches: 16. In germline, CDR1 is SGHAT, CDR2 FQNNGV. The CDR3 reads CASSLKGQQGLLGSPLHF. CDR3 coding DNA: TGTGCCAGCAGCTTAAAGGGACAGCAGGGATTATTGGGTTCACCCCTCCACTTT.